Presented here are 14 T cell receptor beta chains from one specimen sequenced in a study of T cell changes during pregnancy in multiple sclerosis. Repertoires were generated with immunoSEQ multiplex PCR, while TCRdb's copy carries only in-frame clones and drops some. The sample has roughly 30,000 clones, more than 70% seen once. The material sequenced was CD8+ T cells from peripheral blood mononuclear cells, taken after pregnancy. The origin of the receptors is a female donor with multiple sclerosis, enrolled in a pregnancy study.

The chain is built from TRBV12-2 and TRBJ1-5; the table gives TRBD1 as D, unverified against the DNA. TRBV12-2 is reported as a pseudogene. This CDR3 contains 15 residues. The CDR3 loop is CASRLYRGLWQPQHF. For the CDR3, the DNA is TGTGCAAGTCGCTTGTACAGGGGGCTTTGGCAGCCCCAGCATTTT.

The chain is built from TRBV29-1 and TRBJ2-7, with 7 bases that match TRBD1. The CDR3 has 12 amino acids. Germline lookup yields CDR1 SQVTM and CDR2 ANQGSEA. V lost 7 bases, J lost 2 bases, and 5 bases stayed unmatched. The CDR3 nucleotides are TGCAGCGGGGGTCAGGGGGCCTACGAGCAGTACTTC. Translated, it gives CSGGQGAYEQYF.

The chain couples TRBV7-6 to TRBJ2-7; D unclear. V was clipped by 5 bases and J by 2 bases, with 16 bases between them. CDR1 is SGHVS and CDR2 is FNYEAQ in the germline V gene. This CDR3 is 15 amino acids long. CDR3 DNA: TGTGCCAGCAGCCCCCATATGATGGCCCCCTACGAGCAGTACTTC. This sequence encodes CASSPHMMAPYEQYF.

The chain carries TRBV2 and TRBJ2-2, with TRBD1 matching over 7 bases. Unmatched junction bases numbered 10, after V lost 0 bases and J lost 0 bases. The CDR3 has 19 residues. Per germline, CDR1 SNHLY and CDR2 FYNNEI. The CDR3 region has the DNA TGTGCCAGCAGTGAAGCGCGACAGGGTTGGGGCACGAACACCGGGGAGCTGTTTTTT. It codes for CASSEARQGWGTNTGELFF.

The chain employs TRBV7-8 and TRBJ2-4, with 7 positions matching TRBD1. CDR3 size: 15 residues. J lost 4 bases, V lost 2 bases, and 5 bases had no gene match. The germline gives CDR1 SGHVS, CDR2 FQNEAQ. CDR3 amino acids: CASSLMRQGKNIQYF. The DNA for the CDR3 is TGTGCCAGCAGCTTAATGCGACAGGGTAAAAACATTCAGTACTTC.

Here the CDR3 reads CASSLAAGKDGYTF. The DNA of the CDR3 is TGTGCCAGCAGCTTAGCGGCGGGGAAAGATGGCTACACCTTC. The chain couples TRBV7-8 to TRBJ1-2; no clear D gene. CDR3 length: 14 amino acids. V lost 0 bases and J lost 6, with 11 bases in between. The germline V gene encodes CDR1 SGHVS and CDR2 FQNEAQ.

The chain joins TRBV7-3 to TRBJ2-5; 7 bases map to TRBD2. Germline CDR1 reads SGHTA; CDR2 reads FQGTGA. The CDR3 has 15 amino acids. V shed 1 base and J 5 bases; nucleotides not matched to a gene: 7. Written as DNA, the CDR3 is TGTGCCAGCAGCTTAAACGGACTAGAGGGGGAGACCCAGTACTTC. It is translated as CASSLNGLEGETQYF.

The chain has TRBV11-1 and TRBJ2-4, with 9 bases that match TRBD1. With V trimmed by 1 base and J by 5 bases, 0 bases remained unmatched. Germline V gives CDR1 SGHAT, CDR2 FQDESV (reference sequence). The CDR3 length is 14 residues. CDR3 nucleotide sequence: TGTGCCAGCAGCTTAGGGGACAGGGAAAACATTCAGTACTTC. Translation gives CASSLGDRENIQYF.

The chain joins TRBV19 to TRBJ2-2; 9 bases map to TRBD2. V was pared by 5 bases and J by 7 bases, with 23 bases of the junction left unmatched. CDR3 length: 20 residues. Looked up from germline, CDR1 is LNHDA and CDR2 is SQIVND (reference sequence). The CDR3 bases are TGTGCCAGTAGTGGGCAGGGTCGAGAACTAGCGGGCTTTAAGTACGGGGAGCTGTTTTTT. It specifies CASSGQGRELAGFKYGELFF.

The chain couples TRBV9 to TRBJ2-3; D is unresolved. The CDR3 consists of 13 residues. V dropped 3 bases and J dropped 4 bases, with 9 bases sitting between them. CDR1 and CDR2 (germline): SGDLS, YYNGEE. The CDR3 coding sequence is TGTGCCAGCAGCGAATGGCCTCCAGATACGCAGTATTTT. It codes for CASSEWPPDTQYF.

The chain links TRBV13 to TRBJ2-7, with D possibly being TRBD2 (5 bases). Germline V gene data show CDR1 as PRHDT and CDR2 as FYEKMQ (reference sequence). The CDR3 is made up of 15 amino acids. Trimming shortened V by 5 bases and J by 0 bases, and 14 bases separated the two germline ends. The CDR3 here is CASSHDGLSSYEQYF. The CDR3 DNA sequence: TGTGCCAGCAGCCATGACGGACTCAGCTCCTACGAGCAGTACTTC.

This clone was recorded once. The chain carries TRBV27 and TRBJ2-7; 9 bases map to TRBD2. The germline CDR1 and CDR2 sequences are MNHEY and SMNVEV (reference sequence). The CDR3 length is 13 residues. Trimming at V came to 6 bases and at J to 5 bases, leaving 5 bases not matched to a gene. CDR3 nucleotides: TGTGCCAGCAGCCCTGGACTAGCGAACGAGCAGTACTTC. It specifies CASSPGLANEQYF.

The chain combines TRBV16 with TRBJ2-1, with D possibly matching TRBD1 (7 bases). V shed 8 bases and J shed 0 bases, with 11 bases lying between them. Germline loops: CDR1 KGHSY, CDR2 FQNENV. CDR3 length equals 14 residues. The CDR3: CASGGTDSYNEQFF. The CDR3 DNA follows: TGTGCCAGCGGAGGGACAGACTCCTACAATGAGCAGTTCTTC.

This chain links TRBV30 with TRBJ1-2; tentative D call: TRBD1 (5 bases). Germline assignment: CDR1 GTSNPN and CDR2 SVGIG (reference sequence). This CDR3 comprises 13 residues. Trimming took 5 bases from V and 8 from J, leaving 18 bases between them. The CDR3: CAWAGLPYQGYTF. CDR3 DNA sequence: TGTGCCTGGGCGGGACTCCCCTACCAAGGCTACACCTTC. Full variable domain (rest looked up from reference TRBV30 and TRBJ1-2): SQTIHQWPATLVQPVGSPLSLECTVEGTSNPNLYWYRQAAGRGLQLLFYSVGIGQISSEVPQNLSASRPQDRQFILSSKKLLLSDSGFYLCAWAGLPYQGYTFGSGTRLTVV.